One sample yielded the 8 T cell receptor beta chains listed below, sequenced in a study of blood T cell repertoires in COVID-19. Sequencing was performed with immunoSEQ multiplex PCR; in TCRdb, only in-frame clones are kept and a portion is missing. The sample yields 250,000 to 300,000 clones, about 83% seen once. Sequenced sample: peripheral blood. Every receptor here comes from an elderly man with acute or convalescent COVID-19.

The chain employs TRBV29-1 and TRBJ1-1, with D possibly matching TRBD1 (5 bases). Trimming left V 4 bases short and J 0 bases short, with 12 bases between. The CDR3 totals 14 residues. The V gene's germline CDR1 is SQVTM and CDR2 ANQGSEA. The CDR3 DNA reads TGCAGCGTTGCCGGACACCGTATGAACACTGAAGCTTTCTTT. Encoded protein: CSVAGHRMNTEAFF.

This clone appeared a few times. This sequence joins TRBV19 and TRBJ2-1, with 10 bases aligning to TRBD2. The CDR3 length is 16 residues. The V gene's germline CDR1 is LNHDA and CDR2 SQIVND (reference sequence). V gave up 4 bases and J gave up 9 bases; unmatched junction bases: 12. CDR3 sequence (DNA): TGTGCCAGTAGTAAGCGCGCAGCGGGAGGGCCGAGTGAGCAGTTCTTC. Translated: CASSKRAAGGPSEQFF.

The chain is built from TRBV6-4 and TRBJ1-2; 8 bases match TRBD1. This CDR3 contains 13 residues. Trimming at V came to 6 bases and at J to 4 bases, leaving 4 bases not matched to a gene. Germline V CDR1 and CDR2: MRHNA, SNTAGT. CDR3 amino acids: CASSGQGRYGYTF. CDR3 in DNA: TGTGCCAGCAGCGGACAGGGACGCTATGGCTACACCTTC.

This clone was observed once. This chain uses TRBV7-9 with TRBJ1-6; D may be TRBD1 (6 bases). V lost 4 bases to trimming and J lost 10 bases, with 20 bases between them. The germline CDR1 and CDR2 sequences are SEHNR and FQNEAQ (reference sequence). The CDR3 length is 16 residues. The CDR3 is CASSSGTQGGNSPLHF. The CDR3 DNA follows: TGTGCCAGCAGCTCGGGGACACAGGGTGGTAACTCACCCCTCCACTTT.

The rearrangement joins TRBV3-1 (or the pseudogene TRBV3-2) to TRBJ1-2; the match to TRBD1 covers 7 bases. CDR1 LGHDT and CDR2 YNNKEL come from the germline V gene (reference sequence). After removal of 5 bases from V and 3 bases from J, the junction contained 3 bases not matched to a gene. The CDR3 contains 13 residues. The CDR3, as DNA: TGTGCCAGCAGCTACGGACAGGACTATGGCTACACCTTC. Protein product: CASSYGQDYGYTF.

The chain couples TRBV28 to TRBJ1-3, with D uncertain. The germline gives CDR1 MDHEN, CDR2 SYDVKM. Deletions cut 4 bases from V and 0 bases from J, with 16 bases between. This CDR3 is 17 amino acids long. CDR3 DNA sequence: TGTGCCAGCAGTTCTCCCCATGCAGGCTCCTCTGGAAACACCATATATTTT. It translates to CASSSPHAGSSGNTIYF.

The CDR3 reads CASSQRGPNTGELFF. In DNA form, the CDR3 reads TGTGCCAGCAGCCAAAGGGGGCCGAACACCGGGGAGCTGTTTTTT. The chain links TRBV7-3 to TRBJ2-2; 7 bases are a match to TRBD1. This CDR3 contains 15 residues. V lost 5 bases to trimming and J lost 0 bases; unmatched junction nucleotides: 3. Germline values: CDR1 SGHTA, CDR2 FQGTGA.

V gene TRBV10-3 combines with J gene TRBJ2-1; no clear D gene. V was shortened by 8 bases and J by 6 bases, with 14 bases between the two germline ends. Germline-derived CDR1 and CDR2 are ENHRY and SYGVKD. The CDR3 runs 13 residues. The CDR3 DNA sequence: TGTGCCATCTTTGCAGAAACAATCAATGAGCAGTTCTTC. Its translation is CAIFAETINEQFF.